The 12 T cell receptor beta chains below all came from one sample that was sequenced in a study of OX40 agonist ivuxolimab in advanced cancers. Library preparation used the immunoSEQ multiplex PCR assay. TCRdb carries this immuneACCESS record with in-frame sequences only. Its versions omit some clonotypes, under half of them owing to an unresolved V gene in the studies checked, with the rest unexplained. The sample table records about 69,000 clones; around 90% of these occur just once. The top ten constitute about 2.7% of the sample. This specimen was CD4+ or CD8+ T cells sorted from blood, taken in a trial of the OX40 agonist ivuxolimab. Receptors were obtained from an adult with an advanced solid tumor such as melanoma, head and neck, liver or kidney cancer.

The rearrangement uses TRBV28 and TRBJ1-2, with 8 bases lining up with TRBD1. Germline assignment: CDR1 MDHEN and CDR2 SYDVKM. The CDR3 consists of 13 residues. With 6 bases clipped from V and 4 bases from J, the junction kept 4 bases outside the gene matches. In DNA form, the CDR3 reads TGTGCCAGCAGGCCAGGGGGCAGCTATGGCTACACCTTC. It specifies CASRPGGSYGYTF.

The J gene is TRBJ2-3, the V gene TRBV6-5, with 10 bases identical to TRBD1. The CDR3 is 14 amino acids. Germline loops: CDR1 MNHEY, CDR2 SVGAGI. Trimming took 4 bases from V and 6 from J; bases not matched to a gene: 4. CDR3 coding DNA: TGTGCCAGCAGTTCCTGGGACAGGGGTGATACGCAGTATTTT. This sequence encodes CASSSWDRGDTQYF.

The chain has TRBV2 and TRBJ1-2, with no clear D. Germline V gene sequence: CDR1 SNHLY, CDR2 FYNNEI. The CDR3 is 16 residues long. Trimming left V 0 bases short and J 4 bases short, with 15 bases between. CDR3 in amino acids: CASSEASGGYSYGYTF. The CDR3 DNA reads as TGTGCCAGCAGTGAAGCATCGGGTGGCTACTCCTATGGCTACACCTTC.

The rearrangement links TRBV11-1 to TRBJ2-4, with 15 nucleotides matching TRBD2. The J segment lost 7 bases and the V segment lost 3 bases, leaving 4 bases of the junction unmatched. Germline CDR1 and CDR2: SGHAT and FQDESV (reference sequence). The CDR3 sequence is 16 residues long. CDR3 sequence (DNA): TGTGCCAGCAGCTTCAGGACTAGCGGGAGGGGGAACATTCAGTACTTC. It yields the protein CASSFRTSGRGNIQYF.

This chain connects TRBV27 to TRBJ2-7; 8 nucleotides match TRBD1. The CDR3 consists of 15 residues. The germline gives CDR1 MNHEY, CDR2 SMNVEV (reference sequence). The V gene end was trimmed by 5 bases and the J gene end by 4 bases; junction bases not matched to a gene: 10. The CDR3 spells CASSPTPGQGYEQYF. As DNA, the CDR3 is TGTGCCAGCAGTCCGACCCCCGGACAGGGTTACGAGCAGTACTTC.

This chain connects TRBV5-1 to TRBJ2-3; D might be TRBD1 (5 bases). The germline V and J ends were trimmed by 5 bases and 3 bases, with 13 bases remaining between them. Germline values: CDR1 SGHRS, CDR2 YFSETQ. CDR3 length equals 14 residues. For the CDR3, the DNA is TGCGCCAGCAGAGACGGACAACCGACAGATACGCAGTATTTT. As protein: CASRDGQPTDTQYF.

This clone was detected only a few times. The chain carries TRBV7-8 and TRBJ2-2; 7 bases line up with TRBD2. Unmatched junction bases numbered 9, after V lost 6 bases and J lost 2 bases. This CDR3 contains 16 residues. Per germline, CDR1 SGHVS and CDR2 FQNEAQ. The CDR3 reads CASRYRASGNTGELFF. The CDR3 DNA follows: TGTGCCAGCAGGTACCGGGCTAGCGGAAACACCGGGGAGCTGTTTTTT.

This clone was counted a single time. The chain uses TRBV30 and TRBJ2-1, with 10 bases fitting TRBD2. Losses at the gene ends were 0 bases for V and 7 bases for J; bases not matched to a gene: 12. CDR1 is GTSNPN and CDR2 is SVGIG in the germline V gene (reference sequence). The CDR3 consists of 17 residues. DNA of the CDR3: TGTGCCTGGAGTGTAGGGCTAGCGGGAGTCAGCTATAATGAGCAGTTCTTC. This translates into CAWSVGLAGVSYNEQFF.

The chain uses TRBV30 and TRBJ2-5; 8 nucleotides align to TRBD1. The end of the DNA is better explained by TRBJ2-7, so the J call may be wrong. Germline CDR1 and CDR2: GTSNPN and SVGIG (reference sequence). CDR3 size: 15 residues. The CDR3 DNA reads TGTGCCTGGAGTGTACTGGGACAGGCGGTCTACGAGCAGTACTTC. Amino acid sequence: CAWSVLGQAVYEQYF.

The V and J genes are TRBV5-4 and TRBJ1-5, with 10 positions matching TRBD1. The CDR3 runs 14 residues. Trimming cost V 3 bases and J 5 bases; bases outside gene matches: 2. CDR1 is SGHNT, CDR2 YYREEE, per germline (reference sequence). The CDR3 sequence: CASSSGQGDQPQHF. CDR3 bases: TGTGCCAGCAGCTCCGGACAGGGGGATCAGCCCCAGCATTTT. The full variable domain, with the rest looked up from reference TRBV5-4 and TRBJ1-5, is ETGVTQSPTHLIKTRGQQVTLRCSSQSGHNTVSWYQQALGQGPQFIFQYYREEENGRGNFPPRFSGLQFPNYSSELNVNALELDDSALYLCASSSGQGDQPQHFGDGTRLSIL.

The rearrangement joins TRBV28 to TRBJ1-1, with D uncertain. V lost 6 bases to trimming and J lost 6 bases, with 20 bases between them. Germline V gene data show CDR1 as MDHEN and CDR2 as SYDVKM. The CDR3 totals 15 residues. CDR3 protein: CASSTLTTFAAEAFF. Here the CDR3 DNA reads TGTGCCAGCAGCACTTTGACGACATTTGCGGCTGAAGCTTTCTTT.

The V gene is TRBV5-1, the J gene TRBJ2-2, with D unclear. V was pared by 7 bases and J by 8 bases, with 15 bases between. CDR3 size: 13 residues. CDR1 is SGHRS, CDR2 YFSETQ, per germline. CDR3 residues: CASQWSWEGELFF. CDR3 coding DNA: TGCGCCAGCCAATGGTCGTGGGAAGGGGAGCTGTTTTTT.